The rows below give T cell receptor beta chains drawn from one sample of a study of blood T cell repertoires in COVID-19. Some clones are missing from TCRdb's copy, which holds only in-frame ones; the method was immunoSEQ multiplex PCR. The sample comprises some 370,000 clones, 89% of which are singletons, and around 1.3% rests with the top ten. Sequencing was performed on peripheral blood. Every receptor here comes from a man aged 40-55 years with acute or convalescent COVID-19. CDR3s include the opening cysteine and the closing phenylalanine or tryptophan. A D gene is named only where the DNA matches it firmly. Size values are once, few and many counts, or a class for expanded clones, and some rows have none.

CDR3 DNA: TGTGCCAGCAGCCCCTCCGTTTACCGGGACAGGGGCGACGATACGCAGTATTTT; CDR3 protein: CASSPSVYRDRGDDTQYF; D gene: TRBD1; clone size: -; J gene: TRBJ2-3; V gene: TRBV5-6
CDR3 DNA: TGTGCCAGCAGCTTGTCCTTGGCTAGCGGCAATGAGCAGTTCTTC; CDR3 protein: CASSLSLASGNEQFF; D gene: TRBD2; clone size: -; J gene: TRBJ2-1; V gene: TRBV7-2
CDR3 DNA: TGTGCCAGCTCACCAAGCGGTTCGAATGAGCAGTTCTTC; CDR3 protein: CASSPSGSNEQFF; D gene: -; clone size: once; J gene: TRBJ2-1; V gene: TRBV18
CDR3 DNA: TGCGCCAGCAGCGACGGACAGGGAAAACTGTTTTTT; CDR3 protein: CASSDGQGKLFF; D gene: TRBD1; clone size: -; J gene: TRBJ1-4; V gene: TRBV4-1
CDR3 DNA: TGTGCCAGTAGTATAGCGGGGGGGAATTCACCCCTCCACTTT; CDR3 protein: CASSIAGGNSPLHF; D gene: -; clone size: -; J gene: TRBJ1-6; V gene: TRBV19
CDR3 DNA: TGTGCCAGCAGATTAACAGGTTTCTCTGGAAACACCATATATTTT; CDR3 protein: CASRLTGFSGNTIYF; D gene: -; clone size: -; J gene: TRBJ1-3; V gene: TRBV6-5
CDR3 DNA: TGCGCCAGCAGCCCGGTCGGAGGGGCTGGCTATGGCTACACCTTC; CDR3 protein: CASSPVGGAGYGYTF; D gene: -; clone size: few; J gene: TRBJ1-2; V gene: TRBV4-1
CDR3 DNA: TGTGCCAGCAGCTTAGACGGGACAGCGAACACTGAAGCTTTCTTT; CDR3 protein: CASSLDGTANTEAFF; D gene: TRBD1; clone size: -; J gene: TRBJ1-1; V gene: TRBV7-3
CDR3 DNA: TGTGCCAGCAGCCCTAATGGCGGGGCTTTCTACGAGCAGTACTTC; CDR3 protein: CASSPNGGAFYEQYF; D gene: -; clone size: -; J gene: TRBJ2-7; V gene: TRBV7-3
CDR3 DNA: TGTGCCAGTAGTACGGGACAGGCCCGTGCCATCGTCCGCTACACCTTC; CDR3 protein: CASSTGQARAIVRYTF; D gene: TRBD1; clone size: few; J gene: TRBJ1-2; V gene: TRBV19
CDR3 DNA: TGTGCCAGCAGCCCCCAGGTTAGCGAGTACAATGAGCAGTTCTTC; CDR3 protein: CASSPQVSEYNEQFF; D gene: -; clone size: -; J gene: TRBJ2-1; V gene: TRBV7-2
CDR3 DNA: TGTGCCAGCAGCCGAGGGACTAGCGGGAGCGGCGAGCAGTACTTC; CDR3 protein: CASSRGTSGSGEQYF; D gene: TRBD2; clone size: -; J gene: TRBJ2-7; V gene: TRBV7-8
CDR3 DNA: TGTGCCAGCAGAGTACAGGGTGGAAGCAATCAGCCCCAGCATTTT; CDR3 protein: CASRVQGGSNQPQHF; D gene: -; clone size: -; J gene: TRBJ1-5; V gene: TRBV6-1
CDR3 DNA: TGTGCCAGCAGCCGCAATCCGGGACAGTCGGACGAGCAGTACTTC; CDR3 protein: CASSRNPGQSDEQYF; D gene: TRBD1; clone size: few; J gene: TRBJ2-7; V gene: TRBV7-2
CDR3 DNA: TGTGCCAGCAGCAAGGCAGGCTTAGGCAATGAAAAACTGTTTTTT; CDR3 protein: CASSKAGLGNEKLFF; D gene: -; clone size: once; J gene: TRBJ1-4; V gene: TRBV6-5
CDR3 DNA: TGTGCCTGGGACAGGGTAAACACTGAAGCTTTCTTT; CDR3 protein: CAWDRVNTEAFF; D gene: TRBD1; clone size: -; J gene: TRBJ1-1; V gene: TRBV30
CDR3 DNA: TGTGCCAGTAGTATGCGTGGCAGGGGAAAGAATGAGCAGTTCTTC; CDR3 protein: CASSMRGRGKNEQFF; D gene: -; clone size: -; J gene: TRBJ2-1; V gene: TRBV19
CDR3 DNA: TGTGCCTGGAGTGTTGGGCAGGGGGGAAACACCATATATTTT; CDR3 protein: CAWSVGQGGNTIYF; D gene: -; clone size: -; J gene: TRBJ1-3; V gene: TRBV30
CDR3 DNA: TGCGCCAGCAGCTTGTTTGCGGTAGACGGAGAGACCCAGTACTTC; CDR3 protein: CASSLFAVDGETQYF; D gene: -; clone size: once; J gene: TRBJ2-5; V gene: TRBV5-1
CDR3 DNA: TGTGCCAGCAGTGCCACAGACAGGGGAAACCAAAATTCACCCCTCCACTTT; CDR3 protein: CASSATDRGNQNSPLHF; D gene: TRBD1; clone size: few; J gene: TRBJ1-6; V gene: TRBV28
CDR3 DNA: TGTGCCAGCAGCCCTCGAACCGGTCCTCTTAACTACGAGCAGTACTTC; CDR3 protein: CASSPRTGPLNYEQYF; D gene: -; clone size: -; J gene: TRBJ2-7; V gene: TRBV6-2/TRBV6-3
CDR3 DNA: TGTGCCAGCAGCGTAGGCCCGGGACCTAATAGGGGGAATGAGCAGTTCTTC; CDR3 protein: CASSVGPGPNRGNEQFF; D gene: -; clone size: -; J gene: TRBJ2-1; V gene: TRBV9
CDR3 DNA: TGTGCCAGCAGCCCCCCGCTAGCGGGGATTCACAATGAGCAGTTCTTC; CDR3 protein: CASSPPLAGIHNEQFF; D gene: TRBD2; clone size: -; J gene: TRBJ2-1; V gene: TRBV9
CDR3 DNA: TGCAGTGCTAGTTCGGGATCTGAGGCGTTCTTC; CDR3 protein: CSASSGSEAFF; D gene: -; clone size: -; J gene: TRBJ2-1; V gene: TRBV20-1
CDR3 DNA: TGTGCCAGCACCCGTCACCCGGCAACTAATGAAAAACTGTTTTTT; CDR3 protein: CASTRHPATNEKLFF; D gene: -; clone size: -; J gene: TRBJ1-4; V gene: TRBV9
CDR3 DNA: TGCAGCGTCACAAAGGGGACAGGGGGCTCTCTGGGGTATTCGCAGTATTTT; CDR3 protein: CSVTKGTGGSLGYSQYF; D gene: TRBD1; clone size: once; J gene: TRBJ2-3; V gene: TRBV29-1
CDR3 DNA: TGTGCCAGCAGCGTAGCTCCAGCGGAACTTTACAATGAGCAGTTCTTC; CDR3 protein: CASSVAPAELYNEQFF; D gene: -; clone size: -; J gene: TRBJ2-1; V gene: TRBV9
CDR3 DNA: TGTGCCAGCAGCTTAAAGGTAGCGGGGGGTAGGAATGAGCAGTTCTTC; CDR3 protein: CASSLKVAGGRNEQFF; D gene: TRBD2; clone size: -; J gene: TRBJ2-1; V gene: TRBV7-3
CDR3 DNA: TGTGCCACCAGTGATTTGACAGGGGACCTCACAGATACGCAGTATTTT; CDR3 protein: CATSDLTGDLTDTQYF; D gene: TRBD1; clone size: -; J gene: TRBJ2-3; V gene: TRBV24-1
CDR3 DNA: TGTGCCAGCAGCCAAGATCGTGGACTTTCTGCGAACACTGAAGCTTTCTTT; CDR3 protein: CASSQDRGLSANTEAFF; D gene: -; clone size: -; J gene: TRBJ1-1; V gene: TRBV4-2
CDR3 DNA: TGTGCCAGCTCACCAGGGTCAGGTCTATCCTACGAGCAGTACTTC; CDR3 protein: CASSPGSGLSYEQYF; D gene: -; clone size: once; J gene: TRBJ2-7; V gene: TRBV18
CDR3 DNA: TGTGCCAGCAGTCCCTATCAGGGTAACTATGGCTACACCTTC; CDR3 protein: CASSPYQGNYGYTF; D gene: -; clone size: -; J gene: TRBJ1-2; V gene: TRBV27
CDR3 DNA: TGTGCCAGCAGCCCAGGGTTCACCGGGGAGCTGTTTTTT; CDR3 protein: CASSPGFTGELFF; D gene: -; clone size: -; J gene: TRBJ2-2; V gene: TRBV9
CDR3 DNA: TGTGCCAGCAGTTCCACAACAGGGGGTAGGAATCAGCCCCAGCATTTT; CDR3 protein: CASSSTTGGRNQPQHF; D gene: TRBD1; clone size: -; J gene: TRBJ1-5; V gene: TRBV6-5
CDR3 DNA: TGTGCCAGCAGCCAAGAGTGGGGCAGGGGGCATGGAAACACCATATATTTT; CDR3 protein: CASSQEWGRGHGNTIYF; D gene: TRBD1; clone size: -; J gene: TRBJ1-3; V gene: TRBV3-1/TRBV3-2
CDR3 DNA: TGTGCCAGCAGCGCAAGTGGGTTACGAGAAGCGGGAGTTCCGGCCGACGAGCAGTACTTC; CDR3 protein: CASSASGLREAGVPADEQYF; D gene: TRBD2; clone size: -; J gene: TRBJ2-7; V gene: TRBV7-8
CDR3 DNA: TGTGCCAGCAGTCTCAGGACAGGGGGCGGGGATGAGCAGTTCTTC; CDR3 protein: CASSLRTGGGDEQFF; D gene: TRBD1; clone size: once; J gene: TRBJ2-1; V gene: TRBV28
CDR3 DNA: TGCGCCAGCAGCCAAGACCGGTCGGAGAGCTCCTATAATTCACCCCTCCACTTT; CDR3 protein: CASSQDRSESSYNSPLHF; D gene: -; clone size: -; J gene: TRBJ1-6; V gene: TRBV4-1
CDR3 DNA: TGTGCCAGCAGTTACTTACCCCCCGGGAGTGCAGATACGCAGTATTTT; CDR3 protein: CASSYLPPGSADTQYF; D gene: -; clone size: -; J gene: TRBJ2-3; V gene: TRBV6-5
CDR3 DNA: TGTGCCACCAGCAGAAGGACAGGGAGGGAGAATGAAAAACTGTTTTTT; CDR3 protein: CATSRRTGRENEKLFF; D gene: TRBD1; clone size: -; J gene: TRBJ1-4; V gene: TRBV15
CDR3 DNA: TGTGCCAGCAGCTTGGGACTAGCGCCCTCCTACAATGAGCAGTTCTTC; CDR3 protein: CASSLGLAPSYNEQFF; D gene: TRBD2; clone size: -; J gene: TRBJ2-1; V gene: TRBV11-3
CDR3 DNA: TGTGCCAGCAGCTTGTCCCCTAGCGGGCCCCAGTATTTT; CDR3 protein: CASSLSPSGPQYF; D gene: TRBD2; clone size: few; J gene: TRBJ2-3; V gene: TRBV7-3
CDR3 DNA: TGCGCCAGCAGCTTTCAAGGGGTGGGAGAGACCCAGTACTTC; CDR3 protein: CASSFQGVGETQYF; D gene: -; clone size: -; J gene: TRBJ2-5; V gene: TRBV5-1
CDR3 DNA: TGTGCCAGCAGTGAAGGCCTAGCGGGGGGGCCGGTACAGACCCAGTACTTC; CDR3 protein: CASSEGLAGGPVQTQYF; D gene: TRBD2; clone size: -; J gene: TRBJ2-5; V gene: TRBV25-1
CDR3 DNA: TGTGCCAGCAGCTTAGACCCGGGACTGTTCAATGAGCAGTTCTTC; CDR3 protein: CASSLDPGLFNEQFF; D gene: -; clone size: -; J gene: TRBJ2-1; V gene: TRBV5-4
CDR3 DNA: TGTGCCAGCAGCACCAAAGTGGGACTGGCGGGGACCTACAATGAGCAGTTCTTC; CDR3 protein: CASSTKVGLAGTYNEQFF; D gene: -; clone size: -; J gene: TRBJ2-1; V gene: TRBV21-1
CDR3 DNA: TGCGCCAGCAGCAAGGGGGCTAGCGGGGCGCAATACAATGAGCAGTTCTTC; CDR3 protein: CASSKGASGAQYNEQFF; D gene: TRBD2; clone size: -; J gene: TRBJ2-1; V gene: TRBV5-1
CDR3 DNA: TGTGCCAGCAGCTCACAGGGGTCGGCCAACGTCCTGACTTTC; CDR3 protein: CASSSQGSANVLTF; D gene: TRBD1; clone size: -; J gene: TRBJ2-6; V gene: TRBV5-4
CDR3 DNA: TGTGCCAGCAGCTCAGGGGGAGACGAGCAGTACTTC; CDR3 protein: CASSSGGDEQYF; D gene: TRBD1; clone size: few; J gene: TRBJ2-7; V gene: TRBV6-5
CDR3 DNA: TGCGCCAGCAGCTCCACAGGGTCCAGCTCCTACAATGAGCAGTTCTTC; CDR3 protein: CASSSTGSSSYNEQFF; D gene: -; clone size: -; J gene: TRBJ2-1; V gene: TRBV5-1
CDR3 DNA: TGTGCCAGCAGTTTAGCGGGAGGGCCCCACATTCAGTACTTC; CDR3 protein: CASSLAGGPHIQYF; D gene: TRBD2; clone size: -; J gene: TRBJ2-4; V gene: TRBV7-9
CDR3 DNA: TGCGCCAGCAGCCCCAGACTAGCGGGGGTTTCAGATACGCAGTATTTT; CDR3 protein: CASSPRLAGVSDTQYF; D gene: TRBD2; clone size: -; J gene: TRBJ2-3; V gene: TRBV5-1
CDR3 DNA: TGTGCCAGCAGCCCCGGTAGCGGGCCTCAAGAGACCCAGTACTTC; CDR3 protein: CASSPGSGPQETQYF; D gene: TRBD2; clone size: -; J gene: TRBJ2-5; V gene: TRBV3-1/TRBV3-2
CDR3 DNA: TGTGCCAGCAGCATCCGGACTAGCGGGAGTTACGAGCAGTACTTC; CDR3 protein: CASSIRTSGSYEQYF; D gene: TRBD2; clone size: -; J gene: TRBJ2-7; V gene: TRBV7-2
CDR3 DNA: TGTGCCAGCAAAAACAGGGATAACACTGAAGCTTTCTTT; CDR3 protein: CASKNRDNTEAFF; D gene: -; clone size: -; J gene: TRBJ1-1; V gene: TRBV6-6
CDR3 DNA: TGCAGCGTAGGGACTAGACAGTACGAGCAGTACTTC; CDR3 protein: CSVGTRQYEQYF; D gene: TRBD2; clone size: once; J gene: TRBJ2-7; V gene: TRBV29-1
CDR3 DNA: TGTGCCAGCAGCGTACTGGGACAGGGGGCGGAGGAGCAGTACTTC; CDR3 protein: CASSVLGQGAEEQYF; D gene: TRBD1; clone size: -; J gene: TRBJ2-7; V gene: TRBV9
CDR3 DNA: TGTGCCAGCAGCGTACCCCGGACAGGGTTTCAGGAGACCCAGTACTTC; CDR3 protein: CASSVPRTGFQETQYF; D gene: TRBD1; clone size: -; J gene: TRBJ2-5; V gene: TRBV5-6
CDR3 DNA: TGTGCCAGTAGGGGAACTAGCTCAAATGAGCAGTTCTTC; CDR3 protein: CASRGTSSNEQFF; D gene: -; clone size: -; J gene: TRBJ2-1; V gene: TRBV19
CDR3 DNA: TGTGCCAGTAGTACGCCGGGACAGGGGGCCGATTCACCCCTCCACTTT; CDR3 protein: CASSTPGQGADSPLHF; D gene: TRBD1; clone size: -; J gene: TRBJ1-6; V gene: TRBV19